Below, 8 T cell receptor beta chains from the same sample are listed, as sequenced in a study of molecular identifiers for immune sequencing clone quantification (dated by TCRdb to the late 2010s). The library was generated by PCR. For sequencing, an Illumina HiSeq 4000 was employed. TCRdb trimmed the raw reads at Q25, called clones with MiXCR and kept productive beta chains. Each entry is one CDR3 protein sequence, shown with its most common DNA and genes. A total of around 480,000 distinct CDR3 sequences appear in this sample, 20% to 25% of them only once. The ten top clones hold 0.7% to 1% of the sample. Sequencing was carried out using naive CD8+ T cells from blood, with Jurkat cell RNA spiked in. The meaning of the sample's cell subset or site label: FACS-sorted CD8+CD4-CCR7+CD45RA+ naive T cells. The receptors were gathered from a human donor in good health. Some libraries in this study had Jurkat cell RNA spiked in.

In this sample, this clonotype turned up once. The genes are TRBV4-1 and TRBJ1-1; tentatively, D is TRBD1 (6 bases). The V end lost 0 bases, the J end lost 11 bases, and 13 bases lay between the germline ends. The CDR3 loop spans 13 amino acids. Germline V CDR1 and CDR2: MGHRA, YSYEKL. In nucleotides, the CDR3 is TGCGCCAGCAGCCAAGATCGGGGGCCGGATGCTTTCTTT. Its protein product is CASSQDRGPDAFF.

This clonotype appeared a single time. One junction end disagrees with the germline gene, perhaps due to a read error. CDR3 protein: CASSLAYLDRPGEQYF. CDR3 DNA: TGCGCCAGCAGCTTAGCCTACTTAGACCGGCCTGGAGAGCAGTACTTC. The chain joins TRBV7-9 to TRBJ2-7; D remains ambiguous. This CDR3 has 16 residues. CDR1 SEHNR and CDR2 FQNEAQ come from the germline V gene (reference sequence).

This clonotype was detected many times. V and J are TRBV4-1 and TRBJ2-7; D may correspond to TRBD1 or TRBD2 (5 bases each). Germline loops: CDR1 MGHRA, CDR2 YSYEKL. The CDR3 extends over 15 amino acids. V lost 1 base and J 0 bases, leaving 10 bases between the germline ends. The CDR3, as DNA: TGCGCCAGCAGCCAAGCAGGGAGAAGCTCCTACGAGCAGTACTTC. Encoded protein: CASSQAGRSSYEQYF.

A word on this clonotype: A much larger clonotype is one base distant, so this may be a read error. The chain is built from TRBV9 and TRBJ1-1; D unclear. Per the germline V gene, CDR1 is SGDLS and CDR2 is YYNGEE. The CDR3 covers 14 residues. Deletions cut 0 bases from V and 4 bases from J, with 10 bases between. The CDR3 spells CASSVVAEGTEAFF. The CDR3 DNA follows: TGTGCCAGCAGCGTAGTAGCAGAGGGCACTGAAGCTTTCTTT.

About this clonotype: At one end the junction does not follow the germline gene, possibly because of a read error. The chain combines TRBV5-1 with TRBJ2-1, with D perhaps being TRBD1 or TRBD2 (5 bases each). The length of the CDR3 is 16 residues. The germline CDR1 and CDR2 sequences are SGHRS and YFSETQ. The CDR3 spells CASSSEPGPSYDEQFF. CDR3 sequence (DNA): TGCGCCAGCAGCTCCGAACCGGGACCCTCCTACGATGAGCAGTTCTTC.

The chain links TRBV2 to TRBJ2-1; D is possibly TRBD1 (6 bases). The CDR3 has 14 amino acids. V lost 2 bases, J lost 5 bases, and 10 bases lay in between. Germline CDR1 SNHLY, CDR2 FYNNEI. CDR3 residues: CASSERGRDNEQFF. Written as DNA, the CDR3 is TGTGCCAGCAGTGAAAGGGGGAGAGACAATGAGCAGTTCTTC.

This clonotype was found many times. Written as DNA, the CDR3 is TGTGCCAGCAGTTACACAAGCGGGGAGAGCTCCTACGAGCAGTACTTC. This codes for CASSYTSGESSYEQYF. The gene calls are TRBV6-5 and TRBJ2-7, with TRBD2 matching over 7 bases. Germline lookup yields CDR1 MNHEY and CDR2 SVGAGI. J was trimmed by 0 bases and V by 2 bases; bases with no gene match: 7. There are 16 residues in the CDR3.

The genes are TRBV24-1 and TRBJ2-1; D call uncertain. This CDR3 contains 14 residues. V was trimmed by 1 base and J by 2 bases, leaving 5 bases between them. Germline-derived CDR1 and CDR2 are KGHDR and SFDVKD. DNA for the CDR3: TGTGCCACCAGTGATTTCAGCACCTACAATGAGCAGTTCTTC. Translated, it gives CATSDFSTYNEQFF.